This TCR beta chain was recovered during a study of shared clonotypes between healthy human individuals. The sorted-subset replicate PCRs were given around 0.2 ug DNA, which is tens of thousands of T cell genomes. Repertoires were generated with immunoSEQ multiplex PCR, while TCRdb's copy carries only in-frame clones and drops some. This sample has some 240,000 clones; approximately 65% occur once, and the top ten carry more than 9.5%. Adult Caucasians living in Nashville, Tennessee made up all of the donors. As concerns this clone: Its specificity is unknown.

General study points: Generally, estimated richness proved larger in naive subsets than it did in memory subsets. Clonotypes that were shared across a handful of donors made up approximately 5% of naive CD4 clonotypes.

The receptor comes from a man aged 25 to 40 in good health. Sequenced material: memory CD4+ T cells sorted from blood. The subset here: CD45RA-negative fraction.

The DNA for the CDR3 is TGTGCCAGCAGCGTAGCGGGGGGGCCCCAGCATTTT. Amino acids: CASSVAGGPQHF. The chain couples TRBV9 to TRBJ1-5, with a tentative D call TRBD1 (5 bases). This CDR3 has 12 residues. With 0 bases removed from V and 9 bases from J, the gap between germline ends came to 7 bases. Germline CDR1 is SGDLS and CDR2 is YYNGEE.